This TCR beta chain was captured by sequencing in a study of shared clonotypes between healthy human individuals. Overall study findings and caveats: Generally, naive subsets (rather than memory subsets) showed larger estimated richness. Represented diversity (both genetic and exposure-history) was limited by the small number of donors.

This CDR3 is 14 amino acids long. Trimming took 5 bases from V and 6 from J; bases not matched to a gene: 8. The germline gives CDR1 SGHVS, CDR2 FQNEAQ. As to this clone: Its specificity is unknown.

This table comes from immunoSEQ multiplex PCR, and its TCRdb copy is limited to in-frame clones, with some not included. The sample shows roughly 2,000,000 clones, about 93% of them seen only once. CD8 cells regarded as naive lacked CD45RO, were positively chosen for CCR7, and omitted terminally differentiated effector memory CD45RA+ cells. Study donors comprised healthy, HIV-negative adults devoid of recent acute infection or vaccination. This receptor was taken from a man younger than 30 in good health. Some clones in this sample may be carry-over from other donors' samples. Sequencing used naive CD8+ T cells from PBMCs. This chain connects TRBV7-8 to TRBJ1-1, with 8 bases identical to TRBD1. CDR3 nucleotide sequence: TGTGCCAGCAGCGTACTACAGGGGGGGGCTGAAGCTTTCTTT. Its translation: CASSVLQGGAEAFF.